This T cell receptor beta chain is from a study of blood T cell repertoires in COVID-19. The wider study: Sources were T cells, B-cell-depleted T cells, or PBMCs; the material itself was cDNA or gDNA.

Unmatched junction bases numbered 8, after V lost 8 bases and J lost 5 bases. Germline values: CDR1 MNHEY, CDR2 SMNVEV (reference sequence). This CDR3 has 14 residues. In the authors' workflow: Amplification from reference gene primers served as the basis for estimated nucleated cell counts. Sequenced by immunoSEQ multiplex PCR; TCRdb stores in-frame clones only, minus some. Clone size and V and J calls were adopted from that table, with D and trimming inferred from the DNA. The sample consists of about 58,000 clones, 70% to 90% of them appearing once. V is TRBV27 and J is TRBJ2-2; 7 bases align to TRBD1. Sequenced input: peripheral blood. The TCR was taken from a man aged 60-69 years with acute or convalescent COVID-19. As DNA, the CDR3 is TGTGCCAGCGGATCTAACAGGGGTACCGGGGAGCTGTTTTTT. This translates into CASGSNRGTGELFF.